This T cell receptor beta chain was retrieved from a study of response to subunit inactivated influenza vaccine. V lost 4 bases to trimming and J lost 17 bases; unmatched junction nucleotides: 13. Germline V gene sequence: CDR1 SGHRS, CDR2 YFSETQ. This CDR3 spans 15 amino acids. TCRdb re-called the RT-PCR reads through MiXCR, storing one row per CDR3 protein. The sample includes about 780,000 distinct CDR3 sequences, approximately 17% of them seen just once. The table lists this clonotype with many counts. Its specificity is not known. General observations from the study: Seasonal influenza vaccination, on each occasion, was suggested by the authors to recruit few new T cells.

V is TRBV5-1 and J is TRBJ1-6; 12 bases align to TRBD1. The sequence was obtained from a man in his fifties who received an inactivated influenza vaccine. Sample: PBMCs from blood, taken about 5 days after vaccination. CDR3 residues: CASSVGGTGGEFIHF. CDR3 nucleotide sequence: TGCGCCAGCAGCGTGGGCGGGACAGGGGGCGAATTTATCCACTTT.